This T cell receptor beta chain was recovered during a study of shared clonotypes between healthy human individuals. Whole-study results and caveats: Sampling covered blood only; tissue repertoires likely differ. Naive subsets generally had larger estimated richness than memory subsets. Generation probability values for non-shared clonotypes were lower than those for clonotypes shared by all four donors.

This clone has only a few counts. Its antigen remains unidentified. Only in-frame clones appear in the TCRdb table, and some are missing; sequencing was by immunoSEQ multiplex PCR. The table shows around 2,000,000 clones, with 90% to 95% occurring only once. There are 15 residues in the CDR3. Per germline, CDR1 SGHRS and CDR2 YFSETQ. The V gene lost 0 bases and the J gene lost 8 bases, with 12 bases spanning the gap. CD4+ cells underwent separation, giving CD45RA+ naive and CD45RA-negative memory subsets. The chain joins TRBV5-1 to TRBJ1-6; D call uncertain. Sequencing was carried out using naive CD4+ T cells sorted from blood. Sample subset: CD45RA+ positively selected. This TCR came from a man younger than 35 in good health. The CDR3 protein is CASSLGRTDHSPLHF. CDR3 in DNA: TGCGCCAGCAGCTTGGGTCGAACAGACCATTCACCCCTCCACTTT. Full variable domain (rest looked up from reference TRBV5-1 and TRBJ1-6): KAGVTQTPRYLIKTRGQQVTLSCSPISGHRSVSWYQQTPGQGLQFLFEYFSETQRNKGNFPGRFSGRQFSNSRSEMNVSTLELGDSALYLCASSLGRTDHSPLHFGNGTRLTVT.